This entry lists 5 T cell receptor beta chains sequenced from one sample in a study of OX40 agonist ivuxolimab in advanced cancers. The data were produced by immunoSEQ multiplex PCR, yet TCRdb's version contains in-frame clones alone and is incomplete. The sample has roughly 89,000 clones, about 90% seen once; the top ten hold nearly 7.5%. The input for sequencing was CD4+ or CD8+ T cells sorted from blood, taken in a trial of the OX40 agonist ivuxolimab. The receptors shown here come from an adult with an advanced solid tumor such as melanoma, head and neck, liver or kidney cancer.

This sequence joins TRBV5-1 and TRBJ1-1; D might be TRBD1 (5 bases). Germline CDR1 and CDR2: SGHRS and YFSETQ. V dropped 5 bases and J dropped 4 bases, with 15 bases sitting between them. The CDR3 contains 14 residues. The CDR3 here is CASRPGGVGTEAFF. The CDR3 DNA is TGCGCCAGCAGACCCGGGGGGGTTGGCACTGAAGCTTTCTTT.

The chain joins TRBV7-2 to TRBJ2-1; tentatively, D is TRBD2 (5 bases). Per the germline V gene, CDR1 is SGHTA and CDR2 is FQGNSA. V dropped 0 bases and J dropped 0 bases, with 9 bases sitting between them. The CDR3 is made up of 16 amino acids. The DNA of the CDR3 is TGTGCCAGCAGCTTAGCGGCGGGTAGCTCCTACAATGAGCAGTTCTTC. It translates to CASSLAAGSSYNEQFF.

The chain employs TRBV10-3 and TRBJ2-3; TRBD2 aligns across 7 bases. V shed 8 bases, J shed 2 bases, and the junction held 4 bases outside the gene matches. Germline CDR1 reads ENHRY; CDR2 reads SYGVKD. The CDR3 is 13 amino acids. This CDR3 is CAIGRGNTDTQYF. The CDR3, as DNA: TGTGCCATCGGGCGGGGGAACACAGATACGCAGTATTTT.

The rearrangement links TRBV27 to TRBJ2-1; a weak D match, TRBD2 (6 bases). Germline CDR1 and CDR2: MNHEY and SMNVEV (reference sequence). V gave up 6 bases and J gave up 0 bases, with 15 bases separating them. There are 16 residues in the CDR3. CDR3 coding DNA: TGTGCCAGCAGGCTTGGCCGGGAGAGCTCCTACAATGAGCAGTTCTTC. The encoded protein is CASRLGRESSYNEQFF.

This clone was seen a single time. The V and J genes are TRBV4-1 and TRBJ1-4, with D tentatively TRBD1 (5 bases). This CDR3 comprises 15 residues. Germline CDR1 MGHRA, CDR2 YSYEKL. V lost 1 base and J lost 7, with 13 bases in between. CDR3 in amino acids: CASSQAEGAGEKLFF. The CDR3 DNA sequence: TGCGCCAGCAGCCAAGCCGAAGGGGCCGGTGAAAAACTGTTTTTT.